This T cell receptor beta chain stems from a study of regulatory and conventional T cells in RAG deficiency. Sequencing used immunoSEQ multiplex PCR; TCRdb keeps in-frame clones, though not all of them. The table lists 7,000 to 8,500 clones, approximately 93% of them singletons, with approximately 1.4% in the top ten. Germline CDR1 and CDR2: GTSNPN and SVGIG (reference sequence). CDR3 size: 12 residues. V was cut by 5 bases and J by 0 bases, with 5 bases left in between. Worth noting for this clone: Its target is unknown.

General observations from the study: Patient subsets had shorter CDR3s; Omenn Treg-Tconv overlap exceeded 90%. Compared with controls, unique Treg TCR beta sequences dropped about 100-fold in Omenn syndrome and CID/AS.

Genomic DNA came from blood regulatory T cells gated CD4+ CD25-high CD127-low. The same sample was also used in a study of regulatory T cells. That study reports: The PCR used 52 TRBV and 13 TRBJ primers.

This chain uses TRBV30 with TRBJ1-3; tentatively, D is TRBD1 (5 bases). Sequenced input: CD127- CD25+ CD4+ Tregs sorted from blood. This receptor was identified in a human donor in good health. CDR3 DNA sequence: TGTGCCTGGGACAGCTCTGGAAACACCATATATTTT. As protein: CAWDSSGNTIYF.